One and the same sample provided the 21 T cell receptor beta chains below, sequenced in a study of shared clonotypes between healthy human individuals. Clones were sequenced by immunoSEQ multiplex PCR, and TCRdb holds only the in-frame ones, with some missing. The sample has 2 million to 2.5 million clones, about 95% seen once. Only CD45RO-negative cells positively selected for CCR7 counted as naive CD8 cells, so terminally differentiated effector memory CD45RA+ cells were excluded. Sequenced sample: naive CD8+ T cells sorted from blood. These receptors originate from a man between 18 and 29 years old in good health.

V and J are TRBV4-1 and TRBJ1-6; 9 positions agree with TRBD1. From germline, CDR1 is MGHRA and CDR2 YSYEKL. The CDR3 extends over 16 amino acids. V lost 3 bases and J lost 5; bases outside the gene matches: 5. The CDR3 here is CASSQGQGHNNSPLHF. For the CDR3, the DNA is TGCGCCAGCAGCCAGGGACAGGGTCACAATAATTCACCCCTCCACTTT.

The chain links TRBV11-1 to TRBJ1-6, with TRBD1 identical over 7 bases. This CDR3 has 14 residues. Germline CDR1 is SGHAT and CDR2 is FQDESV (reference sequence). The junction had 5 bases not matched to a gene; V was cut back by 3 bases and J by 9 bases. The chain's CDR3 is CASSFSGTVSPLHF. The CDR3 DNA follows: TGTGCCAGCAGCTTTTCAGGGACAGTTTCACCCCTCCACTTT.

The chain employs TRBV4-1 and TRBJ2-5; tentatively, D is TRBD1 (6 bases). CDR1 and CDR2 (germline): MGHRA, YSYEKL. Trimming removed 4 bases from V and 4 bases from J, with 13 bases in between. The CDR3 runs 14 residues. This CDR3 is CASSLRAGAETQYF. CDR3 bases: TGCGCCAGCAGCCTAAGAGCAGGGGCAGAGACCCAGTACTTC.

CDR3 residues: CASSSRGTEETQYF. The CDR3 DNA follows: TGTGCCAGCAGTTCCCGGGGGACAGAAGAGACCCAGTACTTC. The chain has TRBV6-5 and TRBJ2-5; TRBD1 is a possible D gene (7 bases). The CDR3 extends over 14 amino acids. Trimming took off 4 bases at V and 3 bases at J, with 12 bases between the two ends. Looked up from germline, CDR1 is MNHEY and CDR2 is SVGAGI.

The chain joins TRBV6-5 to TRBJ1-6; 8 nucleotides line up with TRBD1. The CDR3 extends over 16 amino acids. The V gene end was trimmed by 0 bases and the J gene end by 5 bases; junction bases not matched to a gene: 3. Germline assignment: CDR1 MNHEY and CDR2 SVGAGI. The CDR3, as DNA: TGTGCCAGCAGTTACTCCGGGACAGGCGATAATTCACCCCTCCACTTT. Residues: CASSYSGTGDNSPLHF.

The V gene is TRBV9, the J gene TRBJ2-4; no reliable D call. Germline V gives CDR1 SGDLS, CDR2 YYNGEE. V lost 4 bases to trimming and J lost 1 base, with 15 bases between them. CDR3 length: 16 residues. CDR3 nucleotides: TGTGCCAGCAGCCAATCTCTAAGGCGGGCCAAAAACATTCAGTACTTC. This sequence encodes CASSQSLRRAKNIQYF.

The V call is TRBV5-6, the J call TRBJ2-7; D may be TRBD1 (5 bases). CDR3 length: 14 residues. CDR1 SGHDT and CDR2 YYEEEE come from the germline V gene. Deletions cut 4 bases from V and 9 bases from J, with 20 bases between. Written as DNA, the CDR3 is TGTGCCAGCAGCCAAGGGGAAGAAACGATACGGCAGTACTTC. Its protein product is CASSQGEETIRQYF.

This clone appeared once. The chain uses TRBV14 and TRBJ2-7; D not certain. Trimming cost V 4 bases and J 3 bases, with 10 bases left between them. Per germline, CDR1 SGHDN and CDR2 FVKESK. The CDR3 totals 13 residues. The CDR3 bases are TGTGCCAGCAGCCCCGGTGTAAACTACGAGCAGTACTTC. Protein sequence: CASSPGVNYEQYF.

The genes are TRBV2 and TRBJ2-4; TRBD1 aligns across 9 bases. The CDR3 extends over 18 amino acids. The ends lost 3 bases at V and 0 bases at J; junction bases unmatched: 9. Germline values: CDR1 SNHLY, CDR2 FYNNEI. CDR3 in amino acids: CASSEGQGPTGAKNIQYF. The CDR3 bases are TGTGCCAGCAGTGAGGGACAGGGACCAACGGGAGCCAAAAACATTCAGTACTTC.

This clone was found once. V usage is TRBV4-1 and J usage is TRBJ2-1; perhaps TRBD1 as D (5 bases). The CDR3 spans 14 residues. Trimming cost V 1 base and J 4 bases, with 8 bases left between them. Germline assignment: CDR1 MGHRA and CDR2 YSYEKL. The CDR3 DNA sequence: TGCGCCAGCAGCCAAGGCAGGGATTACAATGAGCAGTTCTTC. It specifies CASSQGRDYNEQFF.

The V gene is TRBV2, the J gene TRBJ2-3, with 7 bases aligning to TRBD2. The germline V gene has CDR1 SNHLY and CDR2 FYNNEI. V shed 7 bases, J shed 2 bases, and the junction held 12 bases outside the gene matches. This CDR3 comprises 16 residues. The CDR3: CASTHDWGGITDTQYF. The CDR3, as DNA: TGTGCCAGCACCCACGACTGGGGGGGAATCACAGATACGCAGTATTTT.

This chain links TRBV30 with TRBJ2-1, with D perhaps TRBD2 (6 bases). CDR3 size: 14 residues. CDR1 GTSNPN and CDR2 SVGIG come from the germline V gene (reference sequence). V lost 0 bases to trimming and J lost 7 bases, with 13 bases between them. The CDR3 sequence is CAWSVLDYPNEQFF. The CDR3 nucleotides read TGTGCCTGGAGTGTACTGGACTACCCGAATGAGCAGTTCTTC.

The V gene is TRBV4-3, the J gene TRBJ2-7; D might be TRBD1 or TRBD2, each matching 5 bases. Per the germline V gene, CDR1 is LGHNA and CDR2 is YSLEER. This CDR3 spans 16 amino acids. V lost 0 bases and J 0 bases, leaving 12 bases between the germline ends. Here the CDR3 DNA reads TGCGCCAGCAGCCAAGATTTGGGGGAGCTCTCCTACGAGCAGTACTTC. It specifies CASSQDLGELSYEQYF.

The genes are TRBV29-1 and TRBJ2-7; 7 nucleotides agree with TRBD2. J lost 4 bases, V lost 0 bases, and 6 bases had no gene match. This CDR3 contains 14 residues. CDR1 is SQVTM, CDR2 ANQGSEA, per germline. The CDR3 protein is CSVEDGREGYEQYF. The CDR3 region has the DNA TGCAGCGTTGAAGACGGCAGGGAGGGGTACGAGCAGTACTTC.

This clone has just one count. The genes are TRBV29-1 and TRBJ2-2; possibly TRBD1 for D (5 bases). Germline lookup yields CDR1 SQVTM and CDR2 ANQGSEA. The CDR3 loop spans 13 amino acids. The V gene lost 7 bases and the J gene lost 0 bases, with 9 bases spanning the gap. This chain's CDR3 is CSATAANTGELFF. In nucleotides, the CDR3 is TGCAGCGCGACAGCCGCGAACACCGGGGAGCTGTTTTTT.

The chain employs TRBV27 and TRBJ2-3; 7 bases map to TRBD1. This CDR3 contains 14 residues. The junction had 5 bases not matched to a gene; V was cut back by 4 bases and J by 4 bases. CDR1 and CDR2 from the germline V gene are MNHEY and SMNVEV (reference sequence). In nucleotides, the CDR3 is TGTGCCAGCAGTTGGATAGGGGGCTCAGATACGCAGTATTTT. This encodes CASSWIGGSDTQYF.

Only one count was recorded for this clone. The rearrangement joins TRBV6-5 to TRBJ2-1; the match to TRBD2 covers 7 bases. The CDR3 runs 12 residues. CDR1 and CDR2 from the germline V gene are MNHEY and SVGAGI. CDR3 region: CVAQRGYNEQFF. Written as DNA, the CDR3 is TGTGTCGCACAGCGGGGCTACAATGAGCAGTTCTTC.

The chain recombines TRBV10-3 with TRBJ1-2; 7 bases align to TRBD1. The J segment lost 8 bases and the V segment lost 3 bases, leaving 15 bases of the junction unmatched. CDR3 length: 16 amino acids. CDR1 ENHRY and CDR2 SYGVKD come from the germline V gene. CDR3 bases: TGTGCCATCAGTGAAGAGGGGGCTCCGGTCATGGACGGCTACACCTTC. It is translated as CAISEEGAPVMDGYTF.

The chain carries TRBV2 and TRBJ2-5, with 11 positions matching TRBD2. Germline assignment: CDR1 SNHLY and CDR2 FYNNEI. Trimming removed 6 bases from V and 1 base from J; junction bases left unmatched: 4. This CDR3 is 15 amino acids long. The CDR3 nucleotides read TGTGCCAGCAGATTAGCGGGAGGGACCCAAGAGACCCAGTACTTC. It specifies CASRLAGGTQETQYF.

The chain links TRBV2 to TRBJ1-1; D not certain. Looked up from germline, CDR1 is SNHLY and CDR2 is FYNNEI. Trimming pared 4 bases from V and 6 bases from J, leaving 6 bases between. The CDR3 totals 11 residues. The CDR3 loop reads CASSVVAEAFF. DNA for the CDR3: TGTGCCAGCAGTGTTGTAGCTGAAGCTTTCTTT.

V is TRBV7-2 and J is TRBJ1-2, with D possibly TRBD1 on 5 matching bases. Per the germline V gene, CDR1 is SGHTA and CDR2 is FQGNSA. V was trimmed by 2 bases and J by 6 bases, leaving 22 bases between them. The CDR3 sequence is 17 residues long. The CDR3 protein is CASSLTAGNRGLDGYTF. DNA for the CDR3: TGTGCCAGCAGCTTAACCGCAGGGAATCGAGGTTTGGATGGCTACACCTTC. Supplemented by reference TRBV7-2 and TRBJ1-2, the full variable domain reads GAGVSQSPSNKVTEKGKDVELRCDPISGHTALYWYRQSLGQGLEFLIYFQGNSAPDKSGLPSDRFSAERTGGSVSTLTIQRTQQEDSAVYLCASSLTAGNRGLDGYTFGSGTRLTVV.